The rows below give T cell receptor beta chains drawn from one sample of a study of blood T cell repertoires in COVID-19. Assay used: immunoSEQ multiplex PCR; TCRdb lists only in-frame clones, some missing. The sample records 350,000 to 450,000 clones, about 88% being singletons. The material sequenced was peripheral blood. The receptors derive from a human donor in a cohort sampled during active COVID-19. CDR3s include the opening cysteine and the closing phenylalanine or tryptophan. A D gene is named only where the DNA matches it firmly. Clone size, where shown, is once, few, many, or a class for clones that have expanded.

>15|TRBV6-5|.|TRBJ1-2|TRBD1
TGTGCCAGCAGTTACTCCCACGGGACAGTTCCTGGCTACACCTTC
CASSYSHGTVPGYTF
>14|TRBV7-2|few|TRBJ1-1|TRBD1
TGTGCCAGCAGCCCGGGACAGGCGAACACTGAAGCTTTCTTT
CASSPGQANTEAFF
>15|TRBV7-2|.|TRBJ2-5|TRBD2
TGTGCCAGCAGCTTTAGTAGCGGGGGGGCAAAGACCCAGTACTTC
CASSFSSGGAKTQYF
>15|TRBV9|.|TRBJ2-7|TRBD2
TGTGCCAGCAGCGTAGCCGGGACTAGCGATAACGAGCAGTACTTC
CASSVAGTSDNEQYF
>15|TRBV6-1|.|TRBJ2-7|.
TGTGCCAGCAGTGAGTGGTCGGGTAGCTCCTACGAGCAGTACTTC
CASSEWSGSSYEQYF
>15|TRBV5-1|.|TRBJ2-5|TRBD1
TGCGCCAGCAGCTTGCAACACAGGGGTCCAGAGACCCAGTACTTC
CASSLQHRGPETQYF
>16|TRBV13|.|TRBJ1-2|.
TGTGCCAGCAGCTTAGGACAGTCAGTGTATAACTATGGCTACACCTTC
CASSLGQSVYNYGYTF
>15|TRBV10-2|.|TRBJ1-3|.
TGCGCCAGCAGTGAGTCGTCGGGGTATGGAAACACCATATATTTT
CASSESSGYGNTIYF
>14|TRBV6-5|.|TRBJ2-3|.
TGTGCCAGCAGTTACGCGGAAGGAGCAGATACGCAGTATTTT
CASSYAEGADTQYF
>13|TRBV5-1|.|TRBJ1-4|.
TGCGCCAGCAGCTCCCAGGGCGGTGAAAAACTGTTTTTT
CASSSQGGEKLFF
>13|TRBV7-6|.|TRBJ1-5|TRBD1
TGTGCCAGCAGCTGGGACAGGGACCAGCCCCAGCATTTT
CASSWDRDQPQHF
>14|TRBV2|.|TRBJ2-3|.
TGTGCCAGCACTGTCAGGGGGGTAGCAGATACGCAGTATTTT
CASTVRGVADTQYF
>19|TRBV28|.|TRBJ1-3|.
TGTGCCAGCCCGCTCCAAGGACTCGCGGGACCTAGCTCTGGAAACACCATATATTTT
CASPLQGLAGPSSGNTIYF
>14|TRBV19|.|TRBJ2-1|TRBD1
TGTGCCAGTAGTATGTGGACAGGGGGCAATGAGCAGTTCTTC
CASSMWTGGNEQFF
>9|TRBV30|.|TRBJ2-7|TRBD2
TGTGCCTGGATGGGGACTAGATTCTTC
CAWMGTRFF
>15|TRBV5-1|.|TRBJ2-5|TRBD2
TGCGCCAGCAGCTTGAACTTCGGGGGGGAAGAGACCCAGTACTTC
CASSLNFGGEETQYF
>16|TRBV18|.|TRBJ1-1|TRBD1
TGTGCCAGCTCACTAAACCAGCTGACAGGGGAAACTGAAGCTTTCTTT
CASSLNQLTGETEAFF
>14|TRBV28|.|TRBJ2-7|.
TGTGCCAGCAGTTTACGGCTAGCAGTAAACGAGCAGTACTTC
CASSLRLAVNEQYF
>15|TRBV19|.|TRBJ1-2|TRBD1
TGTGCCAGTAGTATTGAAGGGACAGGTGGATATGGCTACACCTTC
CASSIEGTGGYGYTF
>11|TRBV29-1|few|TRBJ1-4|TRBD1
TGCAGCGTTGGCGTAGGCGACAGGGTGTTTTTT
CSVGVGDRVFF
>15|TRBV2|.|TRBJ2-3|TRBD1
TGTGCCAGCAGTGGATGGGACAGGGGGCAATATACGCAGTATTTT
CASSGWDRGQYTQYF
>12|TRBV14|.|TRBJ1-1|.
TGTGCCAGCAGCCAAGACAGAATTGAAGCTTTCTTT
CASSQDRIEAFF
>15|TRBV11-1|.|TRBJ1-6|.
TGTGCCAGCAGCTTAGGAGGATTAACGTGGTCACCCCTCCACTTT
CASSLGGLTWSPLHF
>16|TRBV27|.|TRBJ2-1|TRBD2
TGTGCCAGCAGTTTACACCCAGCGGGGTACTACAATGAGCAGTTCTTC
CASSLHPAGYYNEQFF
>16|TRBV18|.|TRBJ2-7|TRBD1
TGTGCCAGCTCACCTACCGGACAGGGGGCTATGGCCGAGCAGTACTTC
CASSPTGQGAMAEQYF
>15|TRBV2|.|TRBJ2-1|TRBD1
TGTGCCAGCAGTGCGTCCAGGGGGCCAGTCAATGAGCAGTTCTTC
CASSASRGPVNEQFF
>14|TRBV6-6|few|TRBJ1-5|TRBD1
TGTGCCAGCAGTTACGGACAGGGAAATCAGCCCCAGCATTTT
CASSYGQGNQPQHF
>13|TRBV6-6|.|TRBJ2-7|.
TGTGCCAGCAGTTACGACAGGTTGGGCGAGCAGTACTTC
CASSYDRLGEQYF
>16|TRBV28|.|TRBJ2-5|TRBD1
TGTGCCACCACCCCGACCAACAGGGGGGTGAGGGAGACCCAGTACTTC
CATTPTNRGVRETQYF
>11|TRBV5-6|.|TRBJ1-1|.
TGTGCCAGCAGCTTGGACAGTGAAGCTTTCTTT
CASSLDSEAFF
>15|TRBV5-8|.|TRBJ2-2|TRBD1
TGTGCCAGCAGCTACGCCCGACAGGGTCCCGGGGAGCTGTTTTTT
CASSYARQGPGELFF
>14|TRBV29-1|.|TRBJ2-7|.
TGCAGCGTTGAAGATAGAGCCAGGTCCTACGAGCAGTACTTC
CSVEDRARSYEQYF
>17|TRBV4-2|many|TRBJ2-3|TRBD2
TGTGCCAGCAGCCAAGATGGTCCTAGCGGGAGCACAGATACGCAGTATTTT
CASSQDGPSGSTDTQYF
>13|TRBV5-6|.|TRBJ1-2|.
TGTGCCAGCAGCTTGGAGGGGGATGGCGGCTACACCTTC
CASSLEGDGGYTF
>17|TRBV5-1|.|TRBJ2-7|.
TGCGCCAGCAGCCAAACCGGCAGGGACCAGGAGGGTTACGAGCAGTACTTC
CASSQTGRDQEGYEQYF
>15|TRBV10-1|.|TRBJ2-5|.
TGCGCCAGCATTGGGCGGGGCTCCTTCCAAGAGACCCAGTACTTC
CASIGRGSFQETQYF
>13|TRBV2|.|TRBJ1-6|.
TGTGCCAGCCTTAACTCCTATAATTCACCCCTCCACTTT
CASLNSYNSPLHF
>15|TRBV7-9|.|TRBJ1-6|TRBD1
TGTGCCAGCAGGGGTAGGGACAGGGGTAATTCACCCCTCCACTTT
CASRGRDRGNSPLHF
>15|TRBV11-3|.|TRBJ2-3|.
TGTGCCAGCAGCGAAAGGGGCGCGGGCACAGATACGCAGTATTTT
CASSERGAGTDTQYF
>14|TRBV28|.|TRBJ1-1|TRBD1
TGTGCCAGCAGTTTAACAGGGGTTGCAGCTGAAGCTTTCTTT
CASSLTGVAAEAFF
>15|TRBV28|once|TRBJ2-5|.
TGTGCCAGCAGTTTGCGGGATAAGGGGAAAGAGACCCAGTACTTC
CASSLRDKGKETQYF
>13|TRBV2|.|TRBJ1-2|TRBD1
TGTGCCAGCAGCCGGGACAGGGGGCTTGGCTACACCTTC
CASSRDRGLGYTF
>14|TRBV19|.|TRBJ2-2|TRBD1
TGTGCCAGTAGCCCGGACAGGGCAGGCGGGGAGCTGTTTTTT
CASSPDRAGGELFF
>15|TRBV9|.|TRBJ2-7|TRBD2
TGTGCCAGCAGCGTAGGCCCTAGCGGAGGATACGAGCAGTACTTC
CASSVGPSGGYEQYF
>16|TRBV5-1|.|TRBJ2-2|.
TGCGCCAGCAGCTTGTCGCCGGGGGCGAACACCGGGGAGCTGTTTTTT
CASSLSPGANTGELFF
>13|TRBV15|.|TRBJ2-7|.
TGTGCCACCAGCGGCGACCCTAGAGACGAGCAGTACTTC
CATSGDPRDEQYF
>13|TRBV19|many|TRBJ1-5|.
TGTGCCAGTAGTGCCGTAAACCAGGGGCCCCAGCATTTT
CASSAVNQGPQHF
>13|TRBV19|once|TRBJ1-2|TRBD1
TGTGCCAGTAGTATAACAACAGGGGAAGGCTACACCTTC
CASSITTGEGYTF
>13|TRBV19|.|TRBJ2-5|TRBD1
TGTGCCAGTAGTGCGACAGGGGCGGGGACCCAGTACTTC
CASSATGAGTQYF
>13|TRBV6-5|.|TRBJ1-1|.
TGTGCCAGCACGGAGACCTTGAACACTGAAGCTTTCTTT
CASTETLNTEAFF
>14|TRBV3-1/TRBV3-2|few|TRBJ1-2|.
TGTGCCAGCAGCCAAGATTTAGGGACTTATGGCTACACCTTC
CASSQDLGTYGYTF
>19|TRBV28|.|TRBJ2-1|.
TGTGCCAGCAGTTTATTTGCGTTCGATACTAAAAGCTCCTACAATGAGCAGTTCTTC
CASSLFAFDTKSSYNEQFF
>14|TRBV7-3|.|TRBJ1-1|.
TGTGCCAGCAGCGCTTCAGGGCGAAGAACTGAAGCTTTCTTT
CASSASGRRTEAFF
>12|TRBV5-1|.|TRBJ2-4|.
TGCGCCAGCAAAGGGGACAAAAACATTCAGTACTTC
CASKGDKNIQYF